Below, 2 T cell receptor beta chains from the same sample are listed, as sequenced in a study of beta chain features in type 1 diabetes. These receptors lack a known antigen. Every bit of the isolated RNA underwent reverse transcription, so sequencing read expressed TCRB transcripts. The method was immunoSEQ multiplex PCR; TCRdb's version includes in-frame clones alone and lacks a portion of them. The sample includes some 360,000 clones, around 10% of them seen just once. Study results and caveats: Across all four CD4+ subsets, people with type 1 diabetes showed modestly shorter TCRB CDR3s.

Input material: central memory CD4+ T cells from blood. Source of these receptors: a man aged 25 to 40 with type 1 diabetes.

This clone was observed a few times. This chain connects TRBV6-4 to TRBJ2-6; D is unresolved. This CDR3 contains 18 residues. Germline-derived CDR1 and CDR2 are MRHNA and SNTAGT. V lost 4 bases and J lost 0, with 16 bases in between. This CDR3 is CASSASYDPFSGANVLTF. The DNA of the CDR3 is TGTGCCAGCAGTGCATCATACGACCCATTCTCTGGGGCCAACGTCCTGACTTTC.

The V gene is TRBV7-3, the J gene TRBJ1-1, with unresolved D. The CDR3 covers 16 residues. Trimming pared 0 bases from V and 4 bases from J, leaving 15 bases between. Germline CDR1 SGHTA, CDR2 FQGTGA. The CDR3 DNA reads TGTGCCAGCAGCTTAACCGTAGGTACAGAGCCCACTGAAGCTTTCTTT. It is translated as CASSLTVGTEPTEAFF.